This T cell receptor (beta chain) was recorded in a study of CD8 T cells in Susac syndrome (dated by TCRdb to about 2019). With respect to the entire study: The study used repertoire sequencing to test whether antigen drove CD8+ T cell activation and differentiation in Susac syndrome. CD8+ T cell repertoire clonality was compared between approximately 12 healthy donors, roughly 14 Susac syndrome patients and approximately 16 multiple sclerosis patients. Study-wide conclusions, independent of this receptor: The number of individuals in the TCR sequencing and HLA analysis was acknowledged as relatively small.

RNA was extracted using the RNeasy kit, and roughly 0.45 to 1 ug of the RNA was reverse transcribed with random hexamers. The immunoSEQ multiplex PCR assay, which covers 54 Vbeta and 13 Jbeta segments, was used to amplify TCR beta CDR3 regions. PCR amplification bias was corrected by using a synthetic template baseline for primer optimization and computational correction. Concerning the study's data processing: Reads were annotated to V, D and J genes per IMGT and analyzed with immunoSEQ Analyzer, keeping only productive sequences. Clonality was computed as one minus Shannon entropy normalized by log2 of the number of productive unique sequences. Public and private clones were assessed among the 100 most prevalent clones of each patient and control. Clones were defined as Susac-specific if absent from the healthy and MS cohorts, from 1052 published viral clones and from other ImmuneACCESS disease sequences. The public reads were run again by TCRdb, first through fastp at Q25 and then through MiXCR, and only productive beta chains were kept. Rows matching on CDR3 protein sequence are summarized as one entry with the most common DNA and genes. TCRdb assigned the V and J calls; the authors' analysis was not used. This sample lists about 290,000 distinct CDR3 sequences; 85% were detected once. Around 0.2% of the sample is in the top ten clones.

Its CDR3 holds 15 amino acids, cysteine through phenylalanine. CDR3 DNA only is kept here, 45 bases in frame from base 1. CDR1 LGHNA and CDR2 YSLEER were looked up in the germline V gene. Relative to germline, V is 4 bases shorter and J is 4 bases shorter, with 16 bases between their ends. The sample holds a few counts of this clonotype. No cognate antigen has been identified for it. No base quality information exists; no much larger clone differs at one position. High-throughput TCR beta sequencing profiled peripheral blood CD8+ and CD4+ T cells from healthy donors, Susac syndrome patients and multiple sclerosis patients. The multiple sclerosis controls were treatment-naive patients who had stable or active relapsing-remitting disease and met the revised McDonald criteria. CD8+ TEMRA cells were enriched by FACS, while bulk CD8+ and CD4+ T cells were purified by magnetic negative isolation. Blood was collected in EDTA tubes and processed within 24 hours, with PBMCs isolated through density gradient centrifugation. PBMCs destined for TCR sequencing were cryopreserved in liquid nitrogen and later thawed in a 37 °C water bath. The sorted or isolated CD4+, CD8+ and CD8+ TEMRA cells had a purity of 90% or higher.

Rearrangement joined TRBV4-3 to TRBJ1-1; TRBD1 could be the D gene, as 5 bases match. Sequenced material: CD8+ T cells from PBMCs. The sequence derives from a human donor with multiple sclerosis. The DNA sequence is TGCGCCAGCAGCCGCCTTACAGGAGCCGGCACTGAAGCTTTCTTT. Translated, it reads CASSRLTGAGTEAFF.